Shown below are 14 T cell receptor beta chains from a single sample sequenced in a study of shared clonotypes between healthy human individuals. Generated by immunoSEQ multiplex PCR, the TCRdb table keeps only in-frame clones and is missing some. The data contain 490,000 or so clones, less than 80% of them singletons. The sample comprised PBMCs. Receptors were obtained from a woman in her thirties or forties in good health. Some clones in this sample may be carry-over from other donors' samples.

This clone came up once. The V call is TRBV5-5, the J call TRBJ2-3; D gene ambiguous. Trimming shortened V by 6 bases and J by 6 bases, and 5 bases separated the two germline ends. This CDR3 contains 10 residues. Germline CDR1 reads SGHKS; CDR2 reads YYEKEE (reference sequence). The CDR3 sequence is CASNEDTQYF. For the CDR3, the DNA is TGTGCCAGCAACGAGGATACGCAGTATTTT.

The chain combines TRBV19 with TRBJ2-5, with TRBD2 matching over 10 bases. The V and J ends lost 2 bases and 5 bases, in that order; junction bases with no gene match: 5. The CDR3 is 15 residues long. The germline CDR1 and CDR2 sequences are LNHDA and SQIVND (reference sequence). CDR3 loop: CASSIIAGGGETQYF. The DNA for the CDR3 is TGTGCCAGTAGTATAATAGCGGGAGGAGGCGAGACCCAGTACTTC.

With regard to this clone: A read error is possible here, since a much larger clone lies one base away. The same CDR3 can be traced to other DNA sequences in this sample. The chain employs TRBV29-1 and TRBJ2-5, with 9 nucleotides matching TRBD1. The CDR3 sequence is 13 residues long. Trimming took 7 bases from V and 8 from J; bases not matched to a gene: 11. Germline V gene sequence: CDR1 SQVTM, CDR2 ANQGSEA. CDR3 coding DNA: TGCAGCGGCCGGGACAGGGTATCAGAAACCCAGTACTTC. Its translation is CSGRDRVSETQYF.

The V and J genes are TRBV19 and TRBJ1-4; D remains ambiguous. Trimming removed 2 bases from V and 0 bases from J, with 7 bases in between. The CDR3 has 15 residues. Germline V gene sequence: CDR1 LNHDA, CDR2 SQIVND (reference sequence). The CDR3 loop reads CASSITASTNEKLFF. DNA of the CDR3: TGTGCCAGTAGTATAACGGCTTCAACTAATGAAAAACTGTTTTTT.

This clone is a singleton in its sample. CDR3 DNA: TGTGCCAGCAGCACCATGTCCCTGTCGGGTGGCTACACCTTC. The encoded protein is CASSTMSLSGGYTF. The chain is built from TRBV7-8 and TRBJ1-2; no clear D gene. Looked up from germline, CDR1 is SGHVS and CDR2 is FQNEAQ. The length of the CDR3 is 14 residues. V lost 5 bases and J 7 bases, leaving 17 bases between the germline ends.

The chain has TRBV6-5 and TRBJ2-2, with TRBD2 matching over 10 bases. This CDR3 contains 15 residues. In germline, CDR1 is MNHEY, CDR2 SVGAGI. Trimming removed 5 bases from V and 3 bases from J; junction bases left unmatched: 3. CDR3 sequence reads: CASSKREGYTGELFF. The CDR3 coding sequence is TGTGCCAGCAGTAAGCGGGAGGGATACACCGGGGAGCTGTTTTTT.

This clone was detected once. The V and J genes are TRBV25-1 and TRBJ2-7; D tentatively fits TRBD1 or TRBD2 (6 bases each). Per the germline V gene, CDR1 is MGHDK and CDR2 is SYGVNS. V gave up 0 bases and J gave up 7 bases, with 16 bases separating them. The CDR3 sequence is 15 residues long. CDR3 loop: CASSEYGRGAGEQYF. In nucleotides, the CDR3 is TGTGCCAGCAGTGAATATGGTAGGGGGGCAGGAGAGCAGTACTTC.

The chain uses TRBV7-6 and TRBJ1-5; 9 nucleotides line up with TRBD1. The V segment lost 5 bases and the J segment 6 bases; nucleotides outside the gene matches: 5. CDR1 is SGHVS and CDR2 is FNYEAQ in the germline V gene. CDR3 length: 14 amino acids. The DNA for the CDR3 is TGTGCCAGCAGCCCGGGACAGGGAACTCAGCCCCAGCATTTT. It encodes CASSPGQGTQPQHF.

The chain recombines TRBV27 with TRBJ1-1; no definite D call. The germline gives CDR1 MNHEY, CDR2 SMNVEV (reference sequence). V lost 3 bases, J lost 3 bases, and 5 bases lay in between. This CDR3 contains 12 residues. The CDR3 region is CASSLDHTEAFF. CDR3 nucleotide sequence: TGTGCCAGCAGTTTGGATCACACTGAAGCTTTCTTT.

This sequence joins TRBV2 and TRBJ2-3; no firm D call. CDR3 length: 13 residues. Germline loops: CDR1 SNHLY, CDR2 FYNNEI. V lost 6 bases and J 2 bases, leaving 9 bases between the germline ends. CDR3 loop: CASRISYTDTQYF. In DNA form, the CDR3 reads TGTGCCAGCAGGATTTCTTACACAGATACGCAGTATTTT. The full variable domain, completed using reference TRBV2 and TRBJ2-3, is EPEVTQTPSHQVTQMGQEVILRCVPISNHLYFYWYRQILGQKVEFLVSFYNNEISEKSEIFDDQFSVERPDGSNFTLKIRSTKLEDSAMYFCASRISYTDTQYFGPGTRLTVL.

The chain recombines TRBV7-9 with TRBJ1-6, with 8 bases that match TRBD1. The trim removed 5 bases at V and 13 bases at J, leaving 16 bases unmatched. The CDR3 sequence is 16 residues long. Germline CDR1 is SEHNR and CDR2 is FQNEAQ (reference sequence). The CDR3 loop is CASSQPGQAPGGPLHF. The DNA of the CDR3 is TGTGCCAGCAGCCAACCGGGACAGGCGCCGGGTGGGCCCCTCCACTTT.

The CDR3 coding sequence is TGCGCCAGCAGTGAGTCGTCCTCGGTCTATGGCTACACCTTC. It encodes CASSESSSVYGYTF. V gene TRBV10-2 combines with J gene TRBJ1-2; D unresolved. This CDR3 spans 14 amino acids. Looked up from germline, CDR1 is WSHSY and CDR2 is SAAADI. V was cut by 0 bases and J by 4 bases, with 9 bases left in between.

CDR3 sequence: CASSFLGSSAFF. The DNA for the CDR3 is TGTGCCAGCAGCTTTTTAGGCAGCTCAGCTTTCTTT. The V and J genes are TRBV7-9 and TRBJ1-1; no clear D gene. This CDR3 contains 12 residues. Germline assignment: CDR1 SEHNR and CDR2 FQNEAQ (reference sequence). V lost 3 bases, J lost 10 bases, and 12 bases lay in between.

This clone is a singleton in its sample. V gene TRBV5-1 combines with J gene TRBJ1-3; D perhaps matches TRBD1 (6 bases). V was pared by 4 bases and J by 0 bases, with 14 bases between. The germline CDR1 and CDR2 sequences are SGHRS and YFSETQ. The CDR3 extends over 16 amino acids. This CDR3 reads CASSPIGQSSGNTIYF. The CDR3 nucleotides are TGCGCCAGCAGCCCTATCGGACAGAGCTCTGGAAACACCATATATTTT.